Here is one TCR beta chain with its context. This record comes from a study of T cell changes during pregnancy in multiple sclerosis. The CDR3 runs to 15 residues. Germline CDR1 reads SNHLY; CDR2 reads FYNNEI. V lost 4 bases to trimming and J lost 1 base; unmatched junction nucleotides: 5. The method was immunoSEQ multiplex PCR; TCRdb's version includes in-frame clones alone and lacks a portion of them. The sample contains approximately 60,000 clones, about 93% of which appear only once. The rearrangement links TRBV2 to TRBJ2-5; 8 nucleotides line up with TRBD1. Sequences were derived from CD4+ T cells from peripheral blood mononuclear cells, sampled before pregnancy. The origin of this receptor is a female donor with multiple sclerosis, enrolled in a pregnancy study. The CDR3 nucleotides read TGTGCCAGCAGTGGGTCAGGACAGGGCCAAGAGACCCAGTACTTC. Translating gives CASSGSGQGQETQYF.